This T cell receptor beta chain comes out of a study of PD-1 blockade in classical Hodgkin lymphoma (dated by TCRdb to about 2020). About the full investigation: Nivolumab dosing was 3 mg/kg intravenously every 2 weeks, continuing until either disease progression or unacceptable toxicity. The study used CyTOF and TCR beta sequencing to define a peripheral blood immune signature of response to PD-1 blockade in classical Hodgkin lymphoma. Overall study outcomes, separate from this receptor: The study covered only a single clinical trial cohort, and the causes of the repertoire differences, possibly disease activity or prior therapy, were still not defined. Baseline TCR diversity was reported to be lower in newly diagnosed patients than in healthy donors, and even lower in relapsed/refractory patients. A significant rise by C4D1 was seen in CD4+ but not CD8+ TCR diversity (p=0.0027 vs p=0.16), with the rise being most apparent in complete responders (p=0.02). Lower diversity was observed in patients in whom nivolumab was started less than 1 year after ASCT, and these patients were excluded from later analyses so that confounding by immune reconstitution would be avoided. Trial patients with a complete response had baseline diversity similar to that of newly diagnosed patients, while partial responders and progressors had significantly lower diversity.

Clipping removes 5 bases from V and 4 bases from J, with 16 as the unmatched junction base count. According to the germline V gene (reference sequence), CDR1 reads SEHNR and CDR2 reads FQNEAQ. Including cysteine and phenylalanine, the CDR3 has 18 amino acids. This entry keeps only the CDR3 DNA: 54 bases, framed from base 1. As for this clone: Its cognate antigen has yet to be identified. No base quality information exists; no much larger clone differs at one position.

Genomic DNA was isolated using the Qiagen DNeasy kit from unsorted PBMCs as well as from negatively selected CD4+ and CD8+ fractions. TCR beta CDR3 regions were amplified by immunoSEQ multiplex PCR using primers annealing to V and J segments. A synthetic immune receptor repertoire was used to minimize amplification bias, and remaining bias was computationally removed after sequencing. The paper's data handling went like this. Custom Python scripts were used to quantify repertoire diversity as the Shannon entropy index. Unsorted, CD4+ and CD8+ repertoires were examined separately, except in combined analyses, for which CD4+ and CD8+ sequences were merged in silico. Clonal expansion was defined as a frequency increase of at least 2-fold after treatment compared with C1D1, and clones undetected at baseline were assigned a pseudocount of 0.5. Clones with 0 or 1 copy at C1D1 were defined as singleton clones, while clones with 2 or more copies were defined as non-singleton clones. Clones expanded in unsorted samples were annotated as CD4+, CD8+ or unknown by matching protein sequences in sorted samples from the same patient. Wilcoxon tests on paired samples were used to test diversity changes from C1D1 to C4D1. TCRdb stores this immuneACCESS table with in-frame sequences only. Part of the clones is absent; in the studies checked, under half of the shortfall reflects unresolved V genes, and no reason is known for the rest. V and J calls and clone size are given by that table; D and trimming were obtained from the DNA. The sample yields around 45,000 clones; roughly three quarters were counted once. Of the sample, 2.5% to 3.5% falls within the top ten clones.

The sample's time point label, decoded: cycle 2 day 1 (C2D1) of nivolumab. Every trial patient had relapsed after autologous stem cell transplantation, and cohorts A, B and C differed in prior brentuximab vedotin exposure. The trial cohort comprised more than 55 patients with relapsed/refractory classical Hodgkin lymphoma whose best overall responses were complete response, partial response or progressive disease. In the multi-cohort phase II CheckMate 205 trial, trial patients received single-agent nivolumab. An independent review committee assessed best overall response by applying the 2007 International Working Group response criteria. Trial PBMCs were collected immediately before nivolumab initiation (C1D1) and during therapy at cycle 2 day 1 and cycle 4 day 1. After peripheral blood was drawn into 8 mL Vacutainer Cell Preparation Tubes, PBMCs were isolated by centrifugation and then cryopreserved.

Rearrangement joined TRBV7-9 to TRBJ2-2; TRBD2 aligns with 7 central bases. The source was peripheral blood mononuclear cells (PBMCs), collected before the second cycle of nivolumab. The sequence came from a human donor with classical Hodgkin lymphoma. This receptor carries the CDR3 CASSPTLGLVAATGELFF. The sequence in DNA is TGTGCCAGCAGCCCAACCCTAGGACTAGTCGCTGCCACCGGGGAGCTGTTTTTT.